Listed below are T cell receptor beta chains from one sample, sequenced in a study of breast tumors, draining lymph nodes, adjacent tissues. TCRdb recomputed calls from the multiplex PCR reads with MiXCR, one row per CDR3 protein. This sample carries 100,000 or so distinct CDR3 sequences, around 21% of them seen once, and the ten largest clones take roughly 1.2%. The sample was axillary lymph node tissue. The receptor source for this set is a female donor with breast cancer. Some clones in this sample may be carry-over from other donors' samples. CDR3s include the opening cysteine and the closing phenylalanine or tryptophan. A D gene is named only where the DNA matches it firmly. Clone size, where shown, is once, few, many, or a class for clones that have expanded.

d_call	clone_size	j_call	v_call	cdr3_nt	cdr3_aa
NA	many	TRBJ2-7	TRBV6-6	TGTGCCAGCAGCAGCGCCGGGCGAGAGCAGTACTTC	CASSSAGREQYF
TRBD1	many	TRBJ1-2	TRBV27	TGTGCCAGCAGTTCCTCACAGGGGGCCAGGTATGGCTACACCTTC	CASSSSQGARYGYTF
NA	many	TRBJ1-2	TRBV5-8	TGTGCCAGCAGCTTAAACCACTATGGCTACACCTTC	CASSLNHYGYTF
NA	many	TRBJ2-1	TRBV9	TGTGCCAGCAGCGGCGCTGGAGCGGGCTACAATGAGCAGTTCTTC	CASSGAGAGYNEQFF
NA	NA	TRBJ1-6	TRBV7-9	TGTGCCAGCAGCCAGCATGCAGTTAGTAATTCACCCCTCCACTTT	CASSQHAVSNSPLHF
TRBD1	many	TRBJ1-4	TRBV4-2	TGTGCCAGCAGCCAGGCCCCGGGACAGACGATAGGACCCTCTAATGAAAAACTGTTTTTT	CASSQAPGQTIGPSNEKLFF
NA	many	TRBJ1-2	TRBV18	TGTGCCAGCTCACCAGACAGAACCCTAGGCTACACCTTC	CASSPDRTLGYTF
NA	few	TRBJ2-1	TRBV14	TGTGCCAGCAGCCAAGTTGTGGGGTTCCTGGGGAATGAGCAGTTCTTC	CASSQVVGFLGNEQFF
TRBD1	many	TRBJ2-1	TRBV5-5	TGTGCCAGCAGCCCGGGACAGCTATACAATGAGCAGTTCTTC	CASSPGQLYNEQFF
NA	many	TRBJ2-7	TRBV30	TGTGCCTGGAATAAGGGCTTAGGGAACGAGCAGTACTTC	CAWNKGLGNEQYF
TRBD1	many	TRBJ1-2	TRBV6-6	TGTGCCAGCAGCTACAGGGGGCTTAACTATGGCTACACCTTC	CASSYRGLNYGYTF
NA	NA	TRBJ1-2	TRBV15	TGTGCCACCAGCGGAGGCCATGGGGGGCGGATCTATGGCTACACCTTC	CATSGGHGGRIYGYTF
NA	many	TRBJ2-5	TRBV5-1	TGCGCCAGCAGCTTGACTACCCAAGAGACCCAGTACTTC	CASSLTTQETQYF
TRBD2	many	TRBJ2-1	TRBV9	TGTGCCAGCAGCGTAGGCTCTAGCGGGGGCAATGAGCAGTTCTTC	CASSVGSSGGNEQFF
NA	many	TRBJ2-2	TRBV27	TGTGCCAGCAGTCCCCTCTCCGGGGCGAACACCGGGGAGCTGTTTTTT	CASSPLSGANTGELFF
NA	many	TRBJ1-3	TRBV9	TGTGCCAGCAGCGTAGAGGGGGGAAACACCATATATTTT	CASSVEGGNTIYF
TRBD2	many	TRBJ2-1	TRBV7-9	TGTGCCAGCAGCTTCAACAGGCGCGGGAGGCGGGATGAGCAGTTCTTC	CASSFNRRGRRDEQFF
NA	many	TRBJ1-3	TRBV30	TGTGCCTGGATTAGCTCTGGAAACACCATATATTTT	CAWISSGNTIYF
NA	many	TRBJ2-7	TRBV5-6	TGTGCCAGCAGCTTGATGGCAGGCTCCTACGAGCAGTACTTC	CASSLMAGSYEQYF
NA	NA	TRBJ1-6	TRBV3-1	TGTGCCAGCACCCGGACTTTTAACGATAATCCACCCCTCCACTTT	CASTRTFNDNPPLHF
TRBD2	NA	TRBJ2-4	TRBV10-3	TGTGCCATCAGTGAGAGTAGCGGGGGCTTAGCCAAAAACATTCAGTACTTC	CAISESSGGLAKNIQYF
TRBD2	many	TRBJ2-3	TRBV5-1	TGCGCCAGCAGCTTGGGGTCTAGCGGAACAGATACGCAGTATTTT	CASSLGSSGTDTQYF
TRBD2	many	TRBJ2-3	TRBV5-1	TGCGCCAGCAGCTTGGTAGTAGCGGGGAGAGATACGCAGTATTTT	CASSLVVAGRDTQYF